The 8 T cell receptor beta chains listed next were all sequenced from one sample in a study of blood T cell repertoires in COVID-19. The assay was immunoSEQ multiplex PCR, and TCRdb's table has in-frame clones only and misses some. Of some 160,000 clones listed, more than 65% are singletons. Sequencing used peripheral blood. Receptors originate from a woman of 80 years or more with acute or convalescent COVID-19.

V and J are TRBV5-1 and TRBJ2-3; D uncertain. This CDR3 is 15 amino acids long. The V gene's germline CDR1 is SGHRS and CDR2 YFSETQ. Trimming pared 0 bases from V and 2 bases from J, leaving 10 bases between. The CDR3: CASSLASGYTDTQYF. The CDR3 coding sequence is TGCGCCAGCAGCTTGGCCAGTGGTTACACAGATACGCAGTATTTT. The variable domain in full, completed from reference TRBV5-1 and TRBJ2-3, reads KAGVTQTPRYLIKTRGQQVTLSCSPISGHRSVSWYQQTPGQGLQFLFEYFSETQRNKGNFPGRFSGRQFSNSRSEMNVSTLELGDSALYLCASSLASGYTDTQYFGPGTRLTVL.

The CDR3 DNA is TGTGCCTGGAGTAATCGCGGGGGGCCGGGGGAGCAGTTCTTC. Protein sequence: CAWSNRGGPGEQFF. The chain couples TRBV30 to TRBJ2-1, with TRBD2 matching 8 bases. The CDR3 runs 14 residues. V trimming: 2 bases; J trimming: 10 bases; junction bases outside the gene matches: 10. CDR1 and CDR2 from the germline V gene are GTSNPN and SVGIG (reference sequence). The full variable domain, its missing parts supplied by reference TRBV30 and TRBJ2-1, is SQTIHQWPATLVQPVGSPLSLECTVEGTSNPNLYWYRQAAGRGLQLLFYSVGIGQISSEVPQNLSASRPQDRQFILSSKKLLLSDSGFYLCAWSNRGGPGEQFFGPGTRLTVL.

The chain has TRBV7-9 and TRBJ1-4; D remains ambiguous. Between the trimmed V and J ends, which lost 4 bases and 6 bases, there was a span of 15 bases. CDR1 SEHNR and CDR2 FQNEAQ come from the germline V gene (reference sequence). The CDR3 has 15 amino acids. The CDR3 sequence is CASSSGPIGDEKLFF. The CDR3 nucleotides are TGTGCCAGCAGCTCCGGGCCAATCGGGGATGAAAAACTGTTTTTT. Together with reference TRBV7-9 and TRBJ1-4, the CDR3 gives the full variable domain: DTGVSQNPRHKITKRGQNVTFRCDPISEHNRLYWYRQTLGQGPEFLTYFQNEAQLEKSRLLSDRFSAERPKGSFSTLEIQRTEQGDSAMYLCASSSGPIGDEKLFFGSGTQLSVL.

The rearrangement links TRBV11-2 to TRBJ1-1; D unclear. The CDR3 has 12 amino acids. Trimming left V 9 bases short and J 0 bases short, with 8 bases between. CDR1 is SGHAT, CDR2 FQNNGV, per germline. The chain's CDR3 is CASPFLNTEAFF. In DNA, the CDR3 is TGTGCCAGTCCGTTCTTGAACACTGAAGCTTTCTTT. Drawing the rest from reference TRBV11-2 and TRBJ1-1, the complete variable domain is EAGVAQSPRYKIIEKRQSVAFWCNPISGHATLYWYQQILGQGPKLLIQFQNNGVVDDSQLPKDRFSAERLKGVDSTLKIQPAKLEDSAVYLCASPFLNTEAFFGQGTRLTVV.

With respect to this clone: At one end, the junction sequence differs from germline, possibly due to a read error. The sample has other DNA sequences that encode this CDR3 too. The chain combines TRBV28 with TRBJ1-1; 9 bases agree with TRBD1. The CDR3 runs to 15 residues. CDR1 MDHEN and CDR2 SYDVKM come from the germline V gene. The CDR3 protein is CASSRPGTGNTEAFF. CDR3 DNA sequence: TGTGCCAGCAGTCGTCCCGGGACAGGGAACACTGAAGCCTTCTTT.

V and J are TRBV6-6 and TRBJ2-2, with TRBD1 matching over 9 bases. CDR3 length equals 15 residues. CDR1 MNHNY and CDR2 SVGAGI come from the germline V gene (reference sequence). The trim removed 6 bases at V and 6 bases at J, leaving 8 bases unmatched. The CDR3 bases are TGTGCCAGCAGACCCGGGACAGGGAAGGCCGGGGAGCTGTTTTTT. It yields the protein CASRPGTGKAGELFF.

The chain has TRBV14 and TRBJ2-2; D may be TRBD1 (6 bases). Trimming took off 1 base at V and 2 bases at J, with 8 bases between the two ends. The CDR3 covers 15 residues. Germline CDR1 SGHDN, CDR2 FVKESK. The CDR3 DNA reads TGTGCCAGCAGCCAAGTAGGGGGTAACACCGGGGAGCTGTTTTTT. Translation: CASSQVGGNTGELFF.

V usage is TRBV28 and J usage is TRBJ1-4; D not certain. Germline-derived CDR1 and CDR2 are MDHEN and SYDVKM. Trimming cost V 6 bases and J 0 bases, with 8 bases left between them. This CDR3 is 14 amino acids long. CDR3 bases: TGTGCCAGCAGGTCCGGGACAACTAATGAAAAACTGTTTTTT. Translation: CASRSGTTNEKLFF. Supplemented by reference TRBV28 and TRBJ1-4, the full variable domain reads DVKVTQSSRYLVKRTGEKVFLECVQDMDHENMFWYRQDPGLGLRLIYFSYDVKMKEKGDIPEGYSVSREKKERFSLILESASTNQTSMYLCASRSGTTNEKLFFGSGTQLSVL.